These T cell receptor beta chains were read from a single sample in a study of T-cell reconstitution after alpha-beta-depleted transplantation in children. One entry per CDR3 protein, called by TCRdb with MiXCR from the PCR reads. Found here are approximately 430,000 distinct CDR3 sequences, about a sixth of them singletons; the top ten hold around 30%. The sample here was PBMCs, mostly from graft donor cells, taken 360 days after TCRalphabeta/CD19-depleted stem cell transplant. These receptors originate from a boy younger than two who had a stem cell transplant for Wiskott-Aldrich syndrome, so the T cells may come from the graft donor. Each CDR3 is given without its conserved first and last residue. Fields, in order: CDR3 protein, CDR3 length, V gene.

CDR3: ASSEGGTGNTGELF
length: 14
V: TRBV2

CDR3: SAVHSNQPQH
length: 10
V: TRBV20-1

CDR3: ASSLRGGGSGTDTQY
length: 15
V: TRBV3-1

CDR3: AITGTTGGHTDTQY
length: 14
V: TRBV10-3

CDR3: ASSLKGYQETQY
length: 12
V: TRBV5-1

CDR3: ASSLKGLLNLSYEQY
length: 15
V: TRBV28

CDR3: SARGWTGFEQY
length: 11
V: TRBV20-1

CDR3: ASSYTGDGYT
length: 10
V: TRBV12-3/TRBV12-4

CDR3: SANTGTGDTYEQY
length: 13
V: TRBV20-1

CDR3: ASSPRRTSGGGYQETQY
length: 17
V: TRBV14

CDR3: SADLAGAQFYEQY
length: 13
V: TRBV20-1

CDR3: ATSDRGGPGPTDTQY
length: 15
V: TRBV24-1

CDR3: ASSKSGRAGETQY
length: 13
V: TRBV6-1

CDR3: SARLAGATYEQY
length: 12
V: TRBV20-1

CDR3: ASSAQRLSSYNEQF
length: 14
V: TRBV2

CDR3: ASSQLGGANTGELF
length: 14
V: TRBV4-1

CDR3: ASTDRYRGPGTQY
length: 13
V: TRBV4-1

CDR3: ASSQTGDTGELF
length: 12
V: TRBV4-3

CDR3: ASSLGQGIREQF
length: 12
V: TRBV12-3/TRBV12-4

CDR3: ASSGTGNTGELF
length: 12
V: TRBV10-1

CDR3: ASNAGTGWREQF
length: 12
V: TRBV12-3/TRBV12-4

CDR3: ASSSEANEQF
length: 10
V: TRBV12-3/TRBV12-4

CDR3: ASSSLGHGTVNNEQF
length: 15
V: TRBV13

CDR3: ASSDGAGTNTGELF
length: 14
V: TRBV25-1

CDR3: SASRLAGGRGETQY
length: 14
V: TRBV20-1

CDR3: ASSVRSADTQY
length: 11
V: TRBV12-3/TRBV12-4

CDR3: ASSPLTSGGATTNTGELF
length: 18
V: TRBV19

CDR3: ASSYSTPLEPQF
length: 12
V: TRBV6-5

CDR3: ASSYVGGFNTEAF
length: 13
V: TRBV5-1

CDR3: ATSETGTVYNEQF
length: 13
V: TRBV24-1

CDR3: ASSPPPGVGTGELF
length: 14
V: TRBV12-3/TRBV12-4

CDR3: ASSLESFGPIQYNEQF
length: 16
V: TRBV7-6

CDR3: ASRRQGGTGSPLH
length: 13
V: TRBV12-3/TRBV12-4

CDR3: ASSATGAKNIQY
length: 12
V: TRBV5-1

CDR3: ASSPGTGGANWGYT
length: 14
V: TRBV7-9

CDR3: ASSWGRPYNEQF
length: 12
V: TRBV19

CDR3: ASSFGTFYDTEAF
length: 13
V: TRBV12-3/TRBV12-4

CDR3: ASSLKGLAEY
length: 10
V: TRBV12-3/TRBV12-4

CDR3: ASSLVPGQGRYEQY
length: 14
V: TRBV11-2

CDR3: ASSYPLERGEQY
length: 12
V: TRBV6-2/TRBV6-3